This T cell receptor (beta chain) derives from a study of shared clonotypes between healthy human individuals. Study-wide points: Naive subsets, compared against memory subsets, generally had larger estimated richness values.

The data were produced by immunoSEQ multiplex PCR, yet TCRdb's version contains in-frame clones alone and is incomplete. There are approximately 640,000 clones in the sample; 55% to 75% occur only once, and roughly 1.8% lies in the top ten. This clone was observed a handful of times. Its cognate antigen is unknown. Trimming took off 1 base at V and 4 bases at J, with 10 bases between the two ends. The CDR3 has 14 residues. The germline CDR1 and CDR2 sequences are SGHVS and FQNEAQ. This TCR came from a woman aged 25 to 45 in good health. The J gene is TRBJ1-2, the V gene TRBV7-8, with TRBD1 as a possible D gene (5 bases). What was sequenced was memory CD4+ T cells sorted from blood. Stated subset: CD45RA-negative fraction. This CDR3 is CASSLDRQSYGYTF. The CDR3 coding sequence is TGTGCCAGCAGCTTAGATAGACAGTCCTATGGCTACACCTTC.